The 17 T cell receptor beta chains in this list originate from one sample, sequenced in a study of T cell changes during pregnancy in multiple sclerosis. Sequencing was performed with immunoSEQ multiplex PCR; in TCRdb, only in-frame clones are kept and a portion is missing. The sample lists around 97,000 clones; roughly nine tenths were seen once. This material consisted of peripheral blood, taken in the second trimester of pregnancy. These receptors were taken from a female donor in good health, enrolled as a control in a pregnancy study.

J is TRBJ2-7 and V is TRBV25-1; TRBD1 matches at 10 bases. The CDR3 runs 13 residues. V gave up 8 bases and J gave up 3 bases; unmatched junction bases: 4. From germline, CDR1 is MGHDK and CDR2 SYGVNS. The CDR3 DNA sequence: TGTGCCAGCCAGGGACAGGGGTTCTACGAGCAGTACTTC. It codes for CASQGQGFYEQYF.

V is TRBV6-4 and J is TRBJ1-2; perhaps TRBD1 as D (6 bases). Trimming stripped 6 bases from V and 8 bases from J, with 22 bases between. The germline CDR1 and CDR2 sequences are MRHNA and SNTAGT. CDR3 length equals 15 residues. CDR3 coding DNA: TGTGCCAGCAGCGCCTTAGTGGGACAACTTGCGGGCTACACCTTC. Its translation is CASSALVGQLAGYTF.

The DNA for the CDR3 is TGTGCCACCAGCAGAGGGTTACAGGGCACTGAAGCTTTCTTT. Amino acid sequence: CATSRGLQGTEAFF. The chain links TRBV15 to TRBJ1-1; D is perhaps TRBD1 (6 bases). V lost 1 base and J lost 4, with 10 bases in between. The length of the CDR3 is 14 residues. CDR1 LNHNV and CDR2 YYDKDF come from the germline V gene (reference sequence).

The chain employs TRBV9 and TRBJ2-1, with TRBD2 identical over 13 bases. Germline trimming cut 0 bases from V and 5 bases from J; bases unmatched to any gene: 5. The V gene's germline CDR1 is SGDLS and CDR2 YYNGEE. CDR3 length: 17 amino acids. Here the CDR3 reads CASSVGLAGGTHNEQFF. The CDR3 DNA is TGTGCCAGCAGCGTAGGACTAGCGGGAGGTACCCACAATGAGCAGTTCTTC.

V usage is TRBV2 and J usage is TRBJ1-1; 7 bases map to TRBD1. The trim removed 6 bases at V and 4 bases at J, leaving 5 bases unmatched. The CDR3 contains 13 residues. Germline V gives CDR1 SNHLY, CDR2 FYNNEI. CDR3 coding DNA: TGTGCCAGCAGGCCGACAGGGTTCACTGAAGCTTTCTTT. This encodes CASRPTGFTEAFF.

V usage is TRBV5-1 and J usage is TRBJ2-1; a weak D match, TRBD2 (6 bases). The V and J ends lost 0 bases and 9 bases respectively, with 19 bases between them. This CDR3 contains 16 residues. Germline V CDR1 and CDR2: SGHRS, YFSETQ. CDR3 bases: TGCGCCAGCAGCTTGGGGGGACTCGTCCCTGCAGGTGAGCAGTTCTTC. Its protein is CASSLGGLVPAGEQFF.

The chain carries TRBV2 and TRBJ1-1; no clear D gene. In germline, CDR1 is SNHLY, CDR2 FYNNEI. This CDR3 contains 13 residues. Trimming pared 5 bases from V and 8 bases from J, leaving 15 bases between. CDR3 residues: CASSSQASWEAFF. In DNA, the CDR3 is TGTGCCAGCAGTTCGCAGGCCTCATGGGAAGCTTTCTTT.

This rearrangement joins TRBV6-7 to TRBJ2-7, with a tentative D call TRBD1 (5 bases). TRBV6-7 is an open reading frame, and its role is uncertain. V dropped 2 bases and J dropped 4 bases, with 18 bases sitting between them. The CDR3 contains 16 residues. CDR3 nucleotide sequence: TGTGCCAGCAGTTACGGGTTGCAGGGTCCTTTTTACGAGCAGTACTTC. This gives the protein CASSYGLQGPFYEQYF.

In the case of this clone: The sample contains more than one DNA sequence encoding this CDR3. The genes are TRBV5-1 and TRBJ1-4; 7 nucleotides align to TRBD1. The CDR3 length is 16 residues. After removal of 2 bases from V and 0 bases from J, the junction contained 4 bases not matched to a gene. The germline V gene encodes CDR1 SGHRS and CDR2 YFSETQ. The CDR3 sequence: CASSLRQGATNEKLFF. The CDR3 DNA sequence: TGCGCCAGCAGCTTACGACAGGGTGCAACTAATGAAAAACTGTTTTTT. Supplemented by reference TRBV5-1 and TRBJ1-4, the full variable domain reads KAGVTQTPRYLIKTRGQQVTLSCSPISGHRSVSWYQQTPGQGLQFLFEYFSETQRNKGNFPGRFSGRQFSNSRSEMNVSTLELGDSALYLCASSLRQGATNEKLFFGSGTQLSVL.

The rearrangement links TRBV19 to TRBJ2-7; the match to TRBD1 covers 8 bases. The germline CDR1 and CDR2 sequences are LNHDA and SQIVND (reference sequence). The CDR3 sequence is 15 residues long. Germline trimming cut 4 bases from V and 2 bases from J; bases unmatched to any gene: 7. For the CDR3, the DNA is TGTGCCAGTAGTAGAAGACAGGGGCGTCCCTACGAGCAGTACTTC. This translates into CASSRRQGRPYEQYF.

The rearrangement joins TRBV7-2 to TRBJ2-5; 7 positions agree with TRBD1. CDR3 length: 16 amino acids. Per the germline V gene, CDR1 is SGHTA and CDR2 is FQGNSA. The junction had 9 bases not matched to a gene; V was cut back by 0 bases and J by 5 bases. The CDR3 spells CASSLAGTAMGETQYF. DNA of the CDR3: TGTGCCAGCAGCTTAGCCGGGACAGCCATGGGGGAGACCCAGTACTTC.

The chain carries TRBV28 and TRBJ2-1; D is possibly TRBD2 (5 bases). The CDR3 covers 17 residues. With 4 bases removed from V and 0 bases from J, the gap between germline ends came to 16 bases. In germline, CDR1 is MDHEN, CDR2 SYDVKM. This CDR3 reads CASSSPPGSSSYNEQFF. The CDR3 DNA is TGTGCCAGCAGTTCCCCCCCGGGATCAAGCTCCTACAATGAGCAGTTCTTC. The full variable domain, completed using reference TRBV28 and TRBJ2-1, is DVKVTQSSRYLVKRTGEKVFLECVQDMDHENMFWYRQDPGLGLRLIYFSYDVKMKEKGDIPEGYSVSREKKERFSLILESASTNQTSMYLCASSSPPGSSSYNEQFFGPGTRLTVL.

This rearrangement joins TRBV28 to TRBJ2-1, with 7 bases fitting TRBD1. Germline lookup yields CDR1 MDHEN and CDR2 SYDVKM. V lost 1 base to trimming and J lost 2 bases; unmatched junction nucleotides: 5. This CDR3 comprises 16 residues. The CDR3 DNA sequence: TGTGCCAGCAGTTTATACGGACAGGCCACCTACAATGAGCAGTTCTTC. This translates into CASSLYGQATYNEQFF.

The V and J genes are TRBV21-1 and TRBJ1-4; TRBD1, the table's D call, lacks a check against the DNA. TRBV21-1 is tagged as a pseudogene. The CDR3 is 18 amino acids. CDR3 sequence reads: CASSKRGTGHQRGEKLFF. In DNA form, the CDR3 reads TGTGCCAGCAGCAAACGAGGGACAGGGCACCAGCGGGGCGAAAAACTGTTTTTT.

The gene calls are TRBV4-2 and TRBJ2-1; 7 bases map to TRBD2. Losses at the gene ends were 1 base for V and 6 bases for J; bases not matched to a gene: 6. The germline gives CDR1 LGHNA, CDR2 YNFKEQ. The CDR3 runs to 15 residues. CDR3 sequence reads: CASSQVDRLANEQFF. CDR3 DNA sequence: TGTGCCAGCAGCCAAGTGGATCGACTAGCCAATGAGCAGTTCTTC.

CDR3 DNA sequence: TGTGCCAGCAGTTTACGCGGGACAGGGGGCTTGAGCTCCTACAATGAGCAGTTCTTC. Amino acids: CASSLRGTGGLSSYNEQFF. V and J are TRBV27 and TRBJ2-1; 12 positions agree with TRBD1. This CDR3 spans 19 amino acids. The germline V gene encodes CDR1 MNHEY and CDR2 SMNVEV (reference sequence). Unmatched junction bases numbered 8, after V lost 2 bases and J lost 0 bases.

V and J are TRBV25-1 and TRBJ1-2, with TRBD1 as a possible D gene (6 bases). Trimming stripped 2 bases from V and 2 bases from J, with 6 bases between. The germline V gene encodes CDR1 MGHDK and CDR2 SYGVNS. The length of the CDR3 is 13 residues. The CDR3 loop reads CASSEQGNYGYTF. The CDR3 DNA is TGTGCCAGCAGTGAACAGGGGAACTATGGCTACACCTTC.